This TCR beta chain was retrieved from a study of blood T cells in healthy people across ages. Staff drew roughly 10 milliliters of peripheral blood from each donor. Primers used in a second PCR of roughly 7 to 12 cycles were a sample-barcoded 5' primer and a J-beta primer mix. TCRdb reprocessed the 5' RACE reads via MiXCR and lists one record per CDR3 protein. The sample includes about 1.6 million distinct CDR3 sequences, about 32% of them seen just once. Sequenced material: blood. The receptor was isolated from a woman aged 25 to 39 in good health.

CDR3 residues: CASSDGTGNTEAFF. In DNA form, the CDR3 reads TGCGCCAGCAGCGACGGGACAGGGAACACTGAAGCTTTCTTT. V gene TRBV5-1 combines with J gene TRBJ1-1, with 8 bases identical to TRBD1. Germline loops: CDR1 SGHRS, CDR2 YFSETQ. V gave up 4 bases and J gave up 1 base; unmatched junction bases: 3. The CDR3 totals 14 residues.